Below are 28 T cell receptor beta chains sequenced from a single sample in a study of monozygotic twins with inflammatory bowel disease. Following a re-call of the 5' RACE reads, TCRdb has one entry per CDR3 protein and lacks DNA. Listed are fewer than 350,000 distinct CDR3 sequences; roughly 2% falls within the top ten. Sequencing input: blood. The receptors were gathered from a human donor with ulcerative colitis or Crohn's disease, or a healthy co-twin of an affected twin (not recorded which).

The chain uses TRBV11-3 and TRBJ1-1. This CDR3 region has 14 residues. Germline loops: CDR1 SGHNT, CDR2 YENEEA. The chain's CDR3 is CASSPTRRSTEAFF.

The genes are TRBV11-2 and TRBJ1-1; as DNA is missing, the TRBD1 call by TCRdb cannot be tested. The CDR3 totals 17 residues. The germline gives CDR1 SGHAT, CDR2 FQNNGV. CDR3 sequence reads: CASSGRTGQPMNTEAFF.

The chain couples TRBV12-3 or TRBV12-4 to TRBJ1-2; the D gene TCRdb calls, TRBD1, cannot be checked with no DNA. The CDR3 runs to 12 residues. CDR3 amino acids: CASSLPPYGYTF.

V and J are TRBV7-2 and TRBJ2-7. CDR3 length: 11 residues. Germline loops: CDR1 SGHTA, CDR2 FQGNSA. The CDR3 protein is CASSLWVEQYF.

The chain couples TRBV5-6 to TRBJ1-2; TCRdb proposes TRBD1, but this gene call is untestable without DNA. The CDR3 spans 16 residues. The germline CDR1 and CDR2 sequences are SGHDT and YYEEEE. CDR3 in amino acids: CASSPKGVSPHRGYTF.

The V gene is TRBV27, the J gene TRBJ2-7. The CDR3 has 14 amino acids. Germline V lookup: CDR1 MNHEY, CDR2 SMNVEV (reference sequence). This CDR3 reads CASSLQGAPHEQYF.

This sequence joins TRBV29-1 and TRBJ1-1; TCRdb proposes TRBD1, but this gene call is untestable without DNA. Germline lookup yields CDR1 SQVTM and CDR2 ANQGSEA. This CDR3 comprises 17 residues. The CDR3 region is CSVVWGGLGRLNHEAFF.

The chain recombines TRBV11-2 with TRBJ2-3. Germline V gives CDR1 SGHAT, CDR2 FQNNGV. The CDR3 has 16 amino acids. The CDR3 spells CASSESRAISTDTQYF.

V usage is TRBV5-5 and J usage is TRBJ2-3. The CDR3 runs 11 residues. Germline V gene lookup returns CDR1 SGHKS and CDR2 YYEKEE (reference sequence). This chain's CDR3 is CASSLLATQYF.

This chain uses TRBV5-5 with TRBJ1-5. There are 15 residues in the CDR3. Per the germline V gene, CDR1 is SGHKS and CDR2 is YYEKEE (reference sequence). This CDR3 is CASSPGGGTNQPQHF.

The CDR3 sequence is CASSLLGRGLTDTQYF. The V and J genes are TRBV27 and TRBJ2-3. The germline CDR1 and CDR2 sequences are MNHEY and SMNVEV (reference sequence). The CDR3 loop spans 16 amino acids.

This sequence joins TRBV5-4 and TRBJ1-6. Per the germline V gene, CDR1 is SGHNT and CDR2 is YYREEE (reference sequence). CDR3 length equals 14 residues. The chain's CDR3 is CASSLAENNSPLHF.

CDR3: CASSPGPNTGELFF. The rearrangement links TRBV5-1 to TRBJ2-2; the TCRdb call, TRBD1, lacks DNA for checking. Looked up from germline, CDR1 is SGHRS and CDR2 is YFSETQ. The CDR3 contains 14 residues.

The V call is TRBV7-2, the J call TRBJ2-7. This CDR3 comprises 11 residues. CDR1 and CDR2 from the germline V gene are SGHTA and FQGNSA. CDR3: CASSYQSEQYF.

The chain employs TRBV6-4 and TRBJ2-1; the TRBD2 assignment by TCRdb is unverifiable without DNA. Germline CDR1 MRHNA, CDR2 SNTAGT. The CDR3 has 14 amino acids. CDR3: CASSPLLGDNEQFF.

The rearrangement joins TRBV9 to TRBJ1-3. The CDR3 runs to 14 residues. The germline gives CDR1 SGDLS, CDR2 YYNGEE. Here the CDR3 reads CASSVTGSGNTIYF.

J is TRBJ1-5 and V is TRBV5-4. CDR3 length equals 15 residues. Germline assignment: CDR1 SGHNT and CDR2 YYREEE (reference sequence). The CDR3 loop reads CASSFGPNSNQPQHF.

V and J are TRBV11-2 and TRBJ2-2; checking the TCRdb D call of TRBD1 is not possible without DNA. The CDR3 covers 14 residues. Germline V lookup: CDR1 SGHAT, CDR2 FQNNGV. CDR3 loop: CASSLLQGSGELFF.

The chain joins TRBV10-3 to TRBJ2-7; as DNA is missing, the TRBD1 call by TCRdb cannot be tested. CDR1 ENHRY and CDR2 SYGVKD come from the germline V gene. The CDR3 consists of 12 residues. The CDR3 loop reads CAISQNRVEQYF.

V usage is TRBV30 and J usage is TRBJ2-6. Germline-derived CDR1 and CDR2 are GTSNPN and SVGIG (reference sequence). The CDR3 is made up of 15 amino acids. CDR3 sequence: CAWRSRTSGANVLTF.

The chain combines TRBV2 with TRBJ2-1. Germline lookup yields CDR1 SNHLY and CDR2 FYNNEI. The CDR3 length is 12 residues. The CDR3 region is CASTSRSDEQFF.

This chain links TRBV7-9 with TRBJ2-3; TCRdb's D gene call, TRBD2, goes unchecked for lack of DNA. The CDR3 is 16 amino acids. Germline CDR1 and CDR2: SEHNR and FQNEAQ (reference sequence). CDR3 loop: CASSFTAGGSTDTQYF.

CDR3 sequence reads: CSARDRGRGNQPQHF. The chain couples TRBV20-1 to TRBJ1-5; absent DNA, TCRdb's TRBD1 call cannot be checked. Germline loops: CDR1 DFQATT, CDR2 SNEGSKA (reference sequence). This CDR3 is 15 amino acids long.

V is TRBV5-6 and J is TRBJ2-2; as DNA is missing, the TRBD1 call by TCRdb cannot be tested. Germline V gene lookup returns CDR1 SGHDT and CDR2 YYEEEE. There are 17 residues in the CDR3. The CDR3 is CASSKPVGGAITGELFF. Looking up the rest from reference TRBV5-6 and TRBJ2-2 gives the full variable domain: DAGVTQSPTHLIKTRGQQVTLRCSPKSGHDTVSWYQQALGQGPQFIFQYYEEEERQRGNFPDRFSGHQFPNYSSELNVNALLLGDSALYLCASSKPVGGAITGELFFGEGSRLTVL.

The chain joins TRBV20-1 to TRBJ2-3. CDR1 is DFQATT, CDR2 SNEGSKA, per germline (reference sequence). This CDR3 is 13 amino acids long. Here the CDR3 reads CSARSAGTDTQYF.

The CDR3 is CASSPTGLGGELFF. This rearrangement joins TRBV28 to TRBJ2-2; the TCRdb D gene call, TRBD1, has no DNA to confirm it. Germline assignment: CDR1 MDHEN and CDR2 SYDVKM. The CDR3 is 14 residues long. Using reference TRBV28 and TRBJ2-2 for the parts outside the CDR3, the full variable domain is DVKVTQSSRYLVKRTGEKVFLECVQDMDHENMFWYRQDPGLGLRLIYFSYDVKMKEKGDIPEGYSVSREKKERFSLILESASTNQTSMYLCASSPTGLGGELFFGEGSRLTVL.

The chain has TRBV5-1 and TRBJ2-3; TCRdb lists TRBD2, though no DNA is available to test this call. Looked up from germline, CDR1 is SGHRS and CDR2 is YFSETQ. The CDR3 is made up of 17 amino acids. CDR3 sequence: CASSLAGTSGRTDTQYF.

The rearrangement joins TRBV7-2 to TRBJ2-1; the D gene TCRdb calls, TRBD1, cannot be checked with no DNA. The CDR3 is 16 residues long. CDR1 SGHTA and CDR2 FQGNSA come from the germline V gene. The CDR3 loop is CASSLEFSGERNEQFF.